This T cell receptor (beta chain) emerged from a study of tumor-infiltrating lymphocytes in primary liver carcinoma. The template, approximately 500 ng total RNA, yielded TCR beta cDNA made with a constant-region primer. Investigators got TCR beta libraries out of three nested multiplex PCR rounds, done with slightly modified ARM-PCR. TRBV1-TRBV30 forward primers and a C-beta reverse primer were used in the first two PCR rounds, which each ran for around 10 cycles. TCRdb re-analysed the multiplex PCR reads in MiXCR, keeping a single row per CDR3 protein. This table holds approximately 80,000 distinct CDR3 sequences, around 66% found once. Germline V gene sequence: CDR1 MNHEY, CDR2 SVGEGT. This CDR3 spans 13 amino acids. The approximately 20-31 mg bulk tissue piece was not sorted before simultaneous RNA and DNA extraction. A remark on this clonotype: Compared with germline, one end of the junction differs, possibly owing to a read error.

This sequence was found in a middle-aged man with primary liver carcinoma and hepatitis B virus infection. The V gene is TRBV6-2 or TRBV6-3, the J gene TRBJ2-7; unclear D gene. The specimen was tumor-adjacent normal liver tissue. The CDR3 DNA reads as TGTGCCTGCAGTTACGAGGTACCCTACGAGCAATACTTC. Protein sequence: CACSYEVPYEQYF.